The 9 T cell receptor beta chains in this list originate from one sample, sequenced in a study of neoadjuvant anti-PD-1 for oral cavity cancer. The table came from immunoSEQ multiplex PCR; TCRdb's copy has only in-frame clones and leaves some out. The table lists over 65,000 clones, 70% to 90% of them singletons. Time point: after neoadjuvant nivolumab, at surgical resection. Specimen: PBMCs, collected after nivolumab (anti-PD-1) treatment. These receptors were obtained from a person aged 35-79 years with oral cavity squamous cell carcinoma.

The rearrangement uses TRBV7-8 and TRBJ1-2; possibly TRBD1 for D (6 bases). Between the trimmed V and J ends, which lost 5 bases and 5 bases, there was a span of 15 bases. The CDR3 extends over 14 amino acids. The V gene's germline CDR1 is SGHVS and CDR2 FQNEAQ. This chain's CDR3 is CASSLRGQKYGYTF. The CDR3 DNA reads as TGTGCCAGCAGCCTACGGGGACAAAAGTATGGCTACACCTTC. Full variable domain (remainder filled in from reference TRBV7-8 and TRBJ1-2): GAGVSQSPRYKVAKRGQDVALRCDPISGHVSLFWYQQALGQGPEFLTYFQNEAQLDKSGLPSDRFFAERPEGSVSTLKIQRTQQEDSAVYLCASSLRGQKYGYTFGSGTRLTVV.

This clone was recorded only once. The chain couples TRBV9 to TRBJ1-3, with D tentatively TRBD1 (5 bases). Trimming removed 3 bases from V and 1 base from J, with 11 bases in between. This CDR3 region has 15 residues. Germline CDR1 reads SGDLS; CDR2 reads YYNGEE. CDR3 region: CASSAGGGSGNTIYF. CDR3 DNA sequence: TGTGCCAGCAGCGCCGGTGGGGGGTCTGGAAACACCATATATTTT.

This chain links TRBV30 with TRBJ1-6, with D hard to call. Germline CDR1 and CDR2: GTSNPN and SVGIG (reference sequence). The CDR3 sequence is 14 residues long. Trimming stripped 0 bases from V and 9 bases from J, with 12 bases between. This chain's CDR3 is CAWSVSTPVSPLHF. The CDR3 DNA reads as TGTGCCTGGAGTGTTTCCACGCCGGTTTCACCCCTCCACTTT.

J is TRBJ2-5 and V is TRBV10-2; TRBD2 matches at 9 bases. V shed 7 bases and J 2 bases; nucleotides not matched to a gene: 11. This CDR3 has 16 residues. Germline assignment: CDR1 WSHSY and CDR2 SAAADI. The CDR3 nucleotides read TGCGCCAGCACCCCTGGGTGGCTAGCGGGGCAAGAGACCCAGTACTTC. It yields the protein CASTPGWLAGQETQYF.

The gene calls are TRBV6-1 and TRBJ1-1; 8 positions match TRBD1. The CDR3 sequence is 16 residues long. Germline lookup yields CDR1 MNHNS and CDR2 SASEGT. V trimming: 2 bases; J trimming: 4 bases; junction bases outside the gene matches: 9. CDR3 sequence (DNA): TGTGCCAGCAGTGAAATGACAGGGGTTGGGAGCACTGAAGCTTTCTTT. The encoded protein is CASSEMTGVGSTEAFF.

The rearrangement uses TRBV29-1 and TRBJ2-5, with D perhaps being TRBD1 or TRBD2 (5 bases each). CDR1 and CDR2 (germline): SQVTM, ANQGSEA. This CDR3 is 12 amino acids long. V lost 4 bases, J lost 6 bases, and 12 bases lay in between. The CDR3 sequence: CSVVGDGQTQYF. The CDR3 DNA is TGCAGCGTTGTAGGGGACGGGCAGACCCAGTACTTC. The full variable domain, with the rest looked up from reference TRBV29-1 and TRBJ2-5, is SAVISQKPSRDICQRGTSLTIQCQVDSQVTMMFWYRQQPGQSLTLIATANQGSEATYESGFVIDKFPISRPNLTFSTLTVSNMSPEDSSIYLCSVVGDGQTQYFGPGTRLLVL.

V usage is TRBV12-5 and J usage is TRBJ2-2; TRBD2 matches at 12 bases. CDR3 length: 17 residues. J lost 7 bases, V lost 6 bases, and 12 bases had no gene match. Germline CDR1 and CDR2: LGHNT and FRNRAP. The CDR3 loop is CASGLLAGGPRGGELFF. CDR3 nucleotides: TGTGCTAGTGGGCTACTAGCGGGGGGCCCAAGGGGCGGGGAGCTGTTTTTT.

The chain has TRBV6-6 and TRBJ1-1; the D gene is possibly TRBD1 (5 bases). This CDR3 region has 13 residues. V was cut by 7 bases and J by 4 bases, with 13 bases left in between. Germline V CDR1 and CDR2: MNHNY, SVGAGI (reference sequence). This chain's CDR3 is CASTRGGSTEAFF. The CDR3 DNA sequence: TGTGCCAGCACCCGGGGGGGGAGCACTGAAGCTTTCTTT.

The genes are TRBV6-1 and TRBJ1-2; D might be TRBD1 (5 bases). The CDR3 totals 15 residues. V lost 7 bases and J 0 bases, leaving 15 bases between the germline ends. Germline CDR1 reads MNHNS; CDR2 reads SASEGT. The CDR3 DNA is TGTGCCAGCATGTCCAGGGCCCTAGCTAACTATGGCTACACCTTC. Protein sequence: CASMSRALANYGYTF.